The entry below gives a single TCR beta chain sequence along with its context. A single record per CDR3 protein comes from TCRdb applying MiXCR to the 5' RACE reads. The sample records approximately 20,000 distinct CDR3 sequences, 3.5% to 5% being singletons. The sample originates from a study of spatial heterogeneity in lung cancer. V shed 7 bases, J shed 3 bases, and the junction held 6 bases outside the gene matches. The germline V gene encodes CDR1 MNHNS and CDR2 SASEGT. The CDR3 sequence is 14 residues long. Time point in this sample: sample taken at primary tumor resection. From tumor, nontumor lung or frozen PBMC, whole RNA was taken unsorted for sequencing. Patients with untreated early-stage non-small cell lung cancer, numbering some 68, were the donors.

The receptor comes from a male donor with early-stage non-small cell lung cancer. The sample consisted of PBMCs, taken at surgery. The V call is TRBV6-1, the J call TRBJ1-2; 9 positions match TRBD1. The CDR3 sequence: CASNPGQGDYGYTF. The CDR3 bases are TGTGCCAGCAATCCGGGACAGGGAGACTATGGCTACACCTTC.